This T cell receptor beta chain was sequenced in a study of shared clonotypes between healthy human individuals. Trimming shortened V by 8 bases and J by 7 bases, and 21 bases separated the two germline ends. CDR1 MNHNS and CDR2 SASEGT come from the germline V gene. The CDR3 sequence is 15 residues long. Using immunoSEQ multiplex PCR, the repertoire was profiled, and TCRdb retains in-frame clones only, with some absent. Seen here are 150,000 to 200,000 clones, 85% to 95% observed once, and the top ten hold around 0.067%. Sequences were obtained from naive CD4+ T cells sorted from blood. The subset here: CD45RA+ positively selected. The rearrangement links TRBV6-1 to TRBJ1-5, with a weak D call TRBD1 (6 bases). The source is a woman aged 25 to 39 in good health. As DNA, the CDR3 is TGTGCCAGCCTGGGGGGCAGTTATAGCGGACAGCCCCAGCATTTT. Its translation: CASLGGSYSGQPQHF.